This TCR beta chain was captured in a study of human T cells and chemical hapten exposure. Study context: Variability of per-sample TCR yields stemmed mainly from small differences in pooled library volume.

Time point described: patch test 2, 6 weeks after DPC sensitization. Treatment: therapeutic diphenylcyclopropenone sensitization with weekly scalp DPC. Trimming pared 4 bases from V and 3 bases from J, leaving 9 bases between. This CDR3 spans 13 amino acids. CDR1 and CDR2 (germline): GTSNPN, SVGIG (reference sequence). At least ten counts were recorded for this clonotype. TCRdb used MiXCR to reprocess the RACE reads, holding one entry per CDR3 protein. The sample consists of more than 75,000 distinct CDR3 sequences, approximately 9.3% of them appearing once. Source: whole blood, taken in connection with sensitization to the hapten diphenylcyclopropenone (DPC). The rearrangement uses TRBV30 and TRBJ2-2; D not certain. The sequence was collected from a woman aged 40-49 years with alopecia areata. Some clones in this sample may be carry-over from other donors' samples. The CDR3 reads CAWTQFYTGELFF. In DNA form, the CDR3 reads TGTGCCTGGACCCAGTTTTACACCGGGGAGCTGTTTTTT.